This entry lists 8 T cell receptor beta chains sequenced from one sample in a study of T-cell memory formation after mild COVID-19. Each CDR3 protein gets one entry after TCRdb re-called the 5' RACE reads with MiXCR. The sample records around 200,000 distinct CDR3 sequences, 20% to 25% being singletons. The sequenced sample was PBMCs or a T cell subset sorted from them (not recorded which). The receptors here all came from an adult woman who had mild COVID-19 (a few samples of this study predate the infection). Cell type and time point are not known.

This chain uses TRBV19 with TRBJ2-1; no clear D gene. Germline CDR1 is LNHDA and CDR2 is SQIVND (reference sequence). Trimming stripped 0 bases from V and 2 bases from J, with 11 bases between. This CDR3 has 16 residues. The CDR3: CASSIDPVVPYNEQFF. The CDR3 nucleotides read TGTGCCAGTAGTATAGATCCTGTAGTACCCTACAATGAGCAGTTCTTC.

J is TRBJ2-1 and V is TRBV7-9; TRBD1 agrees at 9 bases. CDR1 is SEHNR, CDR2 FQNEAQ, per germline (reference sequence). The CDR3 runs to 15 residues. V was pared by 5 bases and J by 8 bases, with 10 bases of the junction left unmatched. This CDR3 is CASSPRDRALHEQFF. The CDR3 DNA sequence: TGTGCCAGCAGCCCCCGGGACAGGGCTTTACATGAGCAGTTCTTC.

This clonotype was detected ten times or more. The V and J genes are TRBV4-1 and TRBJ2-2; 7 bases line up with TRBD1. This CDR3 is built from 14 residues. The J segment lost 3 bases and the V segment lost 5 bases, leaving 3 bases of the junction unmatched. Germline CDR1 MGHRA, CDR2 YSYEKL. The CDR3 loop is CASSSGQYTGELFF. The CDR3 DNA sequence: TGCGCCAGCAGCTCGGGACAGTACACCGGGGAGCTGTTTTTT.

This clonotype was seen a handful of times. The CDR3 loop reads CSAGGAQWNEQFF. CDR3 nucleotide sequence: TGCAGTGCTGGGGGGGCCCAATGGAATGAGCAGTTCTTC. V gene TRBV20-1 combines with J gene TRBJ2-1; possible D gene TRBD2, 7 bases. The CDR3 spans 13 residues. The germline CDR1 and CDR2 sequences are DFQATT and SNEGSKA (reference sequence). Trimming took off 5 bases at V and 7 bases at J, with 15 bases between the two ends.

This clonotype came up a few times. This chain links TRBV24-1 with TRBJ1-2, with a tentative D call TRBD1 (5 bases). The V and J ends lost 7 bases and 3 bases respectively, with 11 bases between them. Per germline, CDR1 KGHDR and CDR2 SFDVKD. The CDR3 runs to 13 residues. CDR3 sequence (DNA): TGTGCCACCAGCGAGACAGCTGACTATGGCTACACCTTC. Translation gives CATSETADYGYTF.

The chain has TRBV30 and TRBJ2-2; the D call may be TRBD1 or TRBD2 (5 bases each). Germline V gene sequence: CDR1 GTSNPN, CDR2 SVGIG (reference sequence). Trimming left V 2 bases short and J 3 bases short, with 7 bases between. CDR3 length equals 13 residues. The CDR3 here is CAWSLGDTGELFF. CDR3 in DNA: TGTGCCTGGAGTTTGGGGGACACCGGGGAGCTGTTTTTT. Full variable domain (outside the CDR3, taken from reference TRBV30 and TRBJ2-2): SQTIHQWPATLVQPVGSPLSLECTVEGTSNPNLYWYRQAAGRGLQLLFYSVGIGQISSEVPQNLSASRPQDRQFILSSKKLLLSDSGFYLCAWSLGDTGELFFGEGSRLTVL.

The table lists this clonotype with a few counts. The chain uses TRBV12-3 or TRBV12-4 and TRBJ2-5; weak D call: TRBD1 (7 bases). The V end was cut by 8 bases, the J end by 5 bases, with 15 bases between. The CDR3 length is 13 residues. The CDR3 region has the DNA TGTGCCAGCTCTGTAGGAGGGGGCGAGACCCAGTACTTC. Translating it yields CASSVGGGETQYF.

This clonotype has just a few counts. The V call is TRBV13, the J call TRBJ2-7, with TRBD1 identical over 10 bases. Germline V gene sequence: CDR1 PRHDT, CDR2 FYEKMQ (reference sequence). The CDR3 extends over 15 amino acids. Trimming at V came to 5 bases and at J to 4 bases, leaving 8 bases not matched to a gene. CDR3 sequence: CASSGSGTGEYEQYF. CDR3 bases: TGTGCCAGCAGCGGCTCCGGGACAGGGGAATACGAGCAGTACTTC.